Below, 11 T cell receptor beta chains from the same sample are listed, as sequenced in a study of T cell repertoires in cytomegalovirus infection. TCRdb reprocessed the reads via MiXCR and lists one record per CDR3 protein. The sample has roughly 640,000 distinct CDR3 sequences; 20% to 25% are singletons. The sequenced sample was CD8+ T cells from PBMCs. The origin of the receptors is a human donor in good health (CMV status not recorded). Some clones in this sample may be carry-over from other donors' samples.

The chain has TRBV7-9 and TRBJ1-1; weak D call: TRBD1 (5 bases). Trimming removed 0 bases from V and 4 bases from J, with 9 bases in between. CDR1 SEHNR and CDR2 FQNEAQ come from the germline V gene (reference sequence). The CDR3 loop spans 14 amino acids. This CDR3 reads CASSLAGTPTEAFF. The CDR3 nucleotides read TGTGCCAGCAGCTTAGCGGGGACGCCCACTGAAGCTTTCTTT.

J is TRBJ2-1 and V is TRBV6-2 or TRBV6-3; the match to TRBD1 covers 7 bases. Germline loops: CDR1 MNHEY, CDR2 SVGEGT. V lost 7 bases and J lost 4; bases outside the gene matches: 4. The CDR3 sequence is 13 residues long. In DNA, the CDR3 is TGTGCCAGCAACCCGACAGGGTACAATGAGCAGTTCTTC. It is translated as CASNPTGYNEQFF.

The genes are TRBV29-1 and TRBJ2-2; D perhaps matches TRBD1 (6 bases). This CDR3 is built from 16 residues. Germline V lookup: CDR1 SQVTM, CDR2 ANQGSEA. Deletions cut 5 bases from V and 2 bases from J, with 18 bases between. The CDR3 protein is CSVLGIRDTNTGELFF. As DNA, the CDR3 is TGCAGCGTTTTGGGAATCCGGGACACCAACACCGGGGAGCTGTTTTTT.

The rearrangement joins TRBV27 to TRBJ1-5, with D unclear. The V gene's germline CDR1 is MNHEY and CDR2 SMNVEV (reference sequence). V shed 2 bases and J shed 5 bases, with 7 bases lying between them. The CDR3 is made up of 13 amino acids. CDR3 residues: CASSLNSYQPQHF. CDR3 bases: TGTGCCAGCAGTTTAAATAGTTATCAGCCCCAGCATTTT.

The chain joins TRBV6-1 to TRBJ2-7; D unclear. V was clipped by 1 base and J by 4 bases, with 8 bases between them. CDR1 and CDR2 from the germline V gene are MNHNS and SASEGT. CDR3 length: 13 residues. The CDR3 DNA reads as TGTGCCAGCAGTGAAGGTGTGCGTTACGAGCAGTACTTC. This translates into CASSEGVRYEQYF.

The chain combines TRBV11-2 with TRBJ2-1, with TRBD2 identical over 7 bases. V lost 8 bases, J lost 10 bases, and 11 bases stayed unmatched. Looked up from germline, CDR1 is SGHAT and CDR2 is FQNNGV. CDR3 length equals 13 residues. The CDR3 is CASAGENNSEQFF. The CDR3 DNA is TGTGCCAGCGCGGGGGAGAACAATTCCGAGCAGTTCTTC.

With respect to this clonotype: A junction boundary mismatches the germline segment, possibly from a read error. The chain employs TRBV6-4 and TRBJ2-3, with D hard to call. CDR3 size: 14 residues. Germline CDR1 and CDR2: MRHNA and SNTAGT. CDR3 amino acids: CASVKKDSTDMQYF. In DNA, the CDR3 is TGTGCCAGCGTCAAGAAGGATAGCACAGATATGCAGTATTTT.

This clonotype was found a few times. This chain links TRBV12-3 or TRBV12-4 with TRBJ2-1; D might be TRBD1 or TRBD2, each matching 5 bases. This CDR3 is built from 13 residues. V was trimmed by 7 bases and J by 7 bases, leaving 14 bases between them. The CDR3 region has the DNA TGTGCCAGCACCCCCGGGGCGGGTAATGAGCAGTTCTTC. This encodes CASTPGAGNEQFF.

This clonotype has only a few counts. The chain carries TRBV29-1 and TRBJ2-1; D ambiguous. Germline V gene sequence: CDR1 SQVTM, CDR2 ANQGSEA. The CDR3 has 10 residues. V was pared by 7 bases and J by 7 bases, with 8 bases between. CDR3 nucleotide sequence: TGCAGCGGAAGTGGTAATGAGCAGTTCTTC. It specifies CSGSGNEQFF.

This clonotype was seen more than once but under ten times. The chain links TRBV6-2 or TRBV6-3 to TRBJ2-1; TRBD2 agrees at 14 bases. V dropped 6 bases and J dropped 4; count of bases not matched to a gene: 8. Germline V CDR1 and CDR2: MNHEY, SVGEGT. The CDR3 runs 17 residues. The CDR3 is CASRAGTSGGPYNEQFF. For the CDR3, the DNA is TGTGCCAGCAGAGCCGGGACTAGCGGGGGCCCATACAATGAGCAGTTCTTC.

J is TRBJ1-4 and V is TRBV4-1, with TRBD1 as a possible D gene (6 bases). Germline V gene data show CDR1 as MGHRA and CDR2 as YSYEKL. Trimming shortened V by 4 bases and J by 6 bases, and 12 bases separated the two germline ends. This CDR3 is 14 amino acids long. This CDR3 is CASSPTGDDEKLFF. The DNA for the CDR3 is TGCGCCAGCAGCCCGACAGGAGATGATGAAAAACTGTTTTTT.